A single sample gave rise to the 20 T cell receptor beta chains below, sequenced in a study of long-term antiretroviral therapy in people with HIV (dated by TCRdb to between 2021 and 2023). The immunoSEQ hsTCRB v3.0 assay was used at survey level resolution for TRB variable region sequencing. Entries here come from immuneACCESS through TCRdb and include only in-frame sequences with V and J called. Some clones fail to appear in such tables; in the studies checked, an unresolved V gene covers under half of the shortfall, and the cause of the remainder is unknown. Recorded for this sample are approximately 27,000 clones; around 90% of them occurred a single time. 3.6% of the sample rests with the top ten. Sequences were derived from unsorted PBMCs, sampled 1.8 years after starting antiretroviral therapy. The origin of the receptors is a young woman with HIV.

This chain uses TRBV7-9 with TRBJ1-1; 7 nucleotides agree with TRBD1. The V gene end was trimmed by 5 bases and the J gene end by 7 bases; junction bases not matched to a gene: 4. The CDR3 consists of 12 residues. In germline, CDR1 is SEHNR, CDR2 FQNEAQ (reference sequence). CDR3 protein: CASSAGGSEAFF. The CDR3 coding sequence is TGTGCCAGCAGCGCAGGGGGGAGTGAAGCTTTCTTT.

V usage is TRBV11-2 and J usage is TRBJ2-7, with D hard to call. The germline V gene has CDR1 SGHAT and CDR2 FQNNGV. This CDR3 comprises 13 residues. Trimming left V 7 bases short and J 3 bases short, with 13 bases between. The CDR3: CASTPLVYYEQYF. In DNA, the CDR3 is TGTGCCAGCACACCGCTAGTCTACTACGAGCAGTACTTC.

The chain combines TRBV5-4 with TRBJ2-2; TRBD1 agrees at 7 bases. The CDR3 length is 15 residues. V shed 0 bases and J 5 bases; nucleotides not matched to a gene: 4. Germline assignment: CDR1 SGHNT and CDR2 YYREEE (reference sequence). Here the CDR3 DNA reads TGTGCCAGCAGCTTGGCAGGGGGTGCGACCGGGGAGCTGTTTTTT. Amino acid sequence: CASSLAGGATGELFF.

The chain links TRBV5-1 to TRBJ1-1, with D perhaps matching TRBD1 (6 bases). The V end lost 0 bases, the J end lost 3 bases, and 12 bases lay between the germline ends. The CDR3 contains 15 residues. Per the germline V gene, CDR1 is SGHRS and CDR2 is YFSETQ. The CDR3 spells CASSLAPGAYTEAFF. The CDR3 DNA reads TGCGCCAGCAGCTTGGCGCCGGGGGCCTACACTGAAGCTTTCTTT.

This chain joins TRBV19 and TRBJ2-3; 12 bases map to TRBD2. The V gene's germline CDR1 is LNHDA and CDR2 SQIVND (reference sequence). V was pared by 2 bases and J by 5 bases, with 14 bases of the junction left unmatched. The CDR3 runs 19 residues. The CDR3 protein is CASSIKFRLAGAREDTQYF. In DNA, the CDR3 is TGTGCCAGTAGTATAAAGTTTCGACTAGCGGGAGCGAGGGAAGATACGCAGTATTTT.

The chain couples TRBV28 to TRBJ2-5; D unclear. Near its end, the DNA agrees better with TRBJ2-7, so the J call may be wrong. CDR1 MDHEN and CDR2 SYDVKM come from the germline V gene. CDR3 length: 13 residues. The CDR3 reads CASSLSAGYEQYF. The CDR3 coding sequence is TGTGCCAGCAGTTTATCAGCTGGCTACGAGCAGTACTTC.

V and J are TRBV28 and TRBJ1-1; 9 bases are a match to TRBD1. V shed 7 bases and J 11 bases; nucleotides not matched to a gene: 11. In germline, CDR1 is MDHEN, CDR2 SYDVKM. The CDR3 extends over 13 amino acids. In nucleotides, the CDR3 is TGTGCCAGCACAGCAGGGACAGGGAATCAGGCTTTCTTT. It encodes CASTAGTGNQAFF. The full variable domain, rest sourced from reference TRBV28 and TRBJ1-1, is DVKVTQSSRYLVKRTGEKVFLECVQDMDHENMFWYRQDPGLGLRLIYFSYDVKMKEKGDIPEGYSVSREKKERFSLILESASTNQTSMYLCASTAGTGNQAFFGQGTRLTVV.

The CDR3 here is CASSVRGDRVEKLFF. The CDR3 coding sequence is TGTGCCAGCAGCGTACGTGGGGACAGGGTGGAAAAACTGTTTTTT. The chain is built from TRBV9 and TRBJ1-4; 9 nucleotides match TRBD1. The V and J ends lost 1 base and 8 bases, in that order; junction bases with no gene match: 6. CDR3 length: 15 amino acids. Germline-derived CDR1 and CDR2 are SGDLS and YYNGEE. Drawing the rest from reference TRBV9 and TRBJ1-4, the complete variable domain is DSGVTQTPKHLITATGQRVTLRCSPRSGDLSVYWYQQSLDQGLQFLIQYYNGEERAKGNILERFSAQQFPDLHSELNLSSLELGDSALYFCASSVRGDRVEKLFFGSGTQLSVL.

The rearrangement uses TRBV19 and TRBJ1-5; 8 bases line up with TRBD1. The germline CDR1 and CDR2 sequences are LNHDA and SQIVND (reference sequence). The CDR3 loop spans 14 amino acids. The ends lost 3 bases at V and 4 bases at J; junction bases unmatched: 2. The CDR3 loop is CASSIQGANQPQHF. The DNA of the CDR3 is TGTGCCAGTAGTATCCAGGGGGCAAATCAGCCCCAGCATTTT.

The V gene is TRBV7-3, the J gene TRBJ2-3; tentative D call: TRBD2 (7 bases). Trimming cost V 5 bases and J 5 bases, with 14 bases left between them. The V gene's germline CDR1 is SGHTA and CDR2 FQGTGA. The CDR3 covers 14 residues. CDR3 loop: CASSQSGGRDTQYF. In DNA form, the CDR3 reads TGTGCCAGCAGCCAATCGGGGGGCCGAGATACGCAGTATTTT.

Here the CDR3 DNA reads TGTGCCAGCAGCCACCGGCTAGCGGGAGGTCCCTACTTC. This sequence encodes CASSHRLAGGPYF. The genes are TRBV5-5 and TRBJ2-7; 11 bases line up with TRBD2. V lost 4 bases and J lost 13; bases outside the gene matches: 10. The CDR3 runs to 13 residues. Germline CDR1 and CDR2: SGHKS and YYEKEE (reference sequence).

V gene TRBV7-3 combines with J gene TRBJ2-3, with D possibly being TRBD1 (7 bases). The ends were cut back, 1 base at V and 4 bases at J, with 30 bases in the middle. This CDR3 has 21 residues. Germline CDR1 and CDR2: SGHTA and FQGTGA. Here the CDR3 DNA reads TGTGCCAGCAGCTTAAAACCTCAGAGGGACAGCCAACGGCGGGAACCAGATACGCAGTATTTT. Translating gives CASSLKPQRDSQRREPDTQYF.

The V gene is TRBV5-4, the J gene TRBJ2-5, with 7 bases that match TRBD2. Losses at the gene ends were 3 bases for V and 3 bases for J; bases not matched to a gene: 11. The CDR3 has 16 amino acids. CDR1 and CDR2 from the germline V gene are SGHNT and YYREEE (reference sequence). The CDR3 sequence is CASSSESSSGKETQYF. CDR3 coding DNA: TGTGCCAGCAGCTCCGAATCATCTAGCGGCAAAGAGACCCAGTACTTC.

V gene TRBV7-6 combines with J gene TRBJ2-7; 7 nucleotides match TRBD1. The germline V gene has CDR1 SGHVS and CDR2 FNYEAQ. This CDR3 has 16 residues. With 4 bases clipped from V and 2 bases from J, the junction kept 11 bases outside the gene matches. In DNA form, the CDR3 reads TGTGCCAGCAGCTCCCCCTCCGGGACAGAAACCTACGAGCAGTACTTC. As protein: CASSSPSGTETYEQYF.

The chain links TRBV4-1 to TRBJ2-7; 10 bases map to TRBD1. The V and J ends lost 0 bases and 4 bases, in that order; junction bases with no gene match: 9. This CDR3 has 17 amino acids. Germline CDR1 and CDR2: MGHRA and YSYEKL. In DNA, the CDR3 is TGCGCCAGCAGCCAAGATTCCAGGACAGGGGGTAAATACGAGCAGTACTTC. Protein sequence: CASSQDSRTGGKYEQYF.

The rearrangement joins TRBV9 to TRBJ2-3, with 11 bases fitting TRBD1. This CDR3 contains 14 residues. Germline V gives CDR1 SGDLS, CDR2 YYNGEE. V trimming: 4 bases; J trimming: 4 bases; junction bases outside the gene matches: 2. CDR3 in amino acids: CASSRTGGADTQYF. The CDR3 DNA reads TGTGCCAGCAGCAGGACAGGGGGCGCAGATACGCAGTATTTT.

The J gene is TRBJ2-1, the V gene TRBV7-2; 7 nucleotides align to TRBD2. The CDR3 spans 14 residues. The V segment lost 2 bases and the J segment 5 bases; nucleotides outside the gene matches: 3. CDR1 and CDR2 (germline): SGHTA, FQGNSA. The CDR3 protein is CASSLRAGNNEQFF. CDR3 coding DNA: TGTGCCAGCAGCTTAAGAGCGGGGAACAATGAGCAGTTCTTC.

A single count supports this clone. The V gene is TRBV5-1, the J gene TRBJ1-1, with TRBD1 as a possible D gene (5 bases). V dropped 4 bases and J dropped 0 bases, with 10 bases sitting between them. The CDR3 runs 14 residues. Germline V gene lookup returns CDR1 SGHRS and CDR2 YFSETQ. CDR3: CASSRDVMNTEAFF. As DNA, the CDR3 is TGCGCCAGCAGCAGGGACGTAATGAACACTGAAGCTTTCTTT.

V gene TRBV5-1 combines with J gene TRBJ1-1, with a weak D call TRBD1 (5 bases). Germline V lookup: CDR1 SGHRS, CDR2 YFSETQ. This CDR3 has 13 amino acids. V lost 3 bases and J 1 base, leaving 7 bases between the germline ends. The CDR3 DNA sequence: TGCGCCAGCAGCTCCGGGGCGAACACTGAAGCTTTCTTT. Its protein product is CASSSGANTEAFF.

The chain joins TRBV7-2 to TRBJ2-2; 10 bases agree with TRBD2. The germline CDR1 and CDR2 sequences are SGHTA and FQGNSA. The CDR3 runs to 17 residues. V lost 1 base and J lost 6; bases outside the gene matches: 8. This CDR3 reads CASSLGASGRGAGELFF. The CDR3 region has the DNA TGTGCCAGCAGCTTAGGTGCTAGCGGGAGAGGCGCCGGGGAGCTGTTTTTT.